Included here is one TCR beta chain sequence, with context. The data were produced by immunoSEQ multiplex PCR, yet TCRdb's version contains in-frame clones alone and is incomplete. This sample carries around 340,000 clones, 88% of them seen once, and the ten largest clones take just over 1%. The record originates from a study of blood T cell repertoires in COVID-19. The CDR3 has 16 amino acids. The V gene lost 5 bases and the J gene lost 0 bases, with 15 bases spanning the gap. The receptor was isolated from a woman aged 25 to 45 who had been exposed to COVID-19. Sequences were obtained from PBMCs or T cells enriched from blood (not recorded which). The V and J genes are TRBV5-3 and TRBJ1-3, with a tentative D call TRBD1 (6 bases). TRBV5-3 carries the ORF label, with uncertain function. The CDR3 reads CARRRAGVSSGNTIYF. CDR3 sequence (DNA): TGTGCCAGAAGACGGGCAGGGGTCTCCTCTGGAAACACCATATATTTT.